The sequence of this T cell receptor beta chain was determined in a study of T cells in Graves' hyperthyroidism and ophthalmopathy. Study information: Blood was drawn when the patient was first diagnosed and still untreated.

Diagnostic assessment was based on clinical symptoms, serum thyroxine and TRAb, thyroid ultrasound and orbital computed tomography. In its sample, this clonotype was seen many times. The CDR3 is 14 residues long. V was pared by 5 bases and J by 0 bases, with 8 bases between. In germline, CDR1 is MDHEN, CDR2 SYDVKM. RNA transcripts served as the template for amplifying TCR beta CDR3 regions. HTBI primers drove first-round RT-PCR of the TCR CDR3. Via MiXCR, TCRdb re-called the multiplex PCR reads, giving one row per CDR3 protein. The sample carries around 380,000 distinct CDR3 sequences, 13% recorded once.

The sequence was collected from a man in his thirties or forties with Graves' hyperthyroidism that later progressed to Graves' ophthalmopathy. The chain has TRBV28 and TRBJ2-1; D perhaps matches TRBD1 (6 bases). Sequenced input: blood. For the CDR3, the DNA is TGTGCCAGCAGTGCAGGGGTCTCCTACAATGAGCAGTTCTTC. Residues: CASSAGVSYNEQFF.